This passage covers 8 T cell receptor beta chains from one sample sequenced in a study of Ad26.COV2.S vaccination and SARS-CoV-2 variants (dated by TCRdb to about 2021). Taken with the paper, the label for treatment or condition translates to: 15 to 20 received Ad26.COV2.S at low or high dose, single or two shots; about five received placebo; per-sample allocation not given. For vaccine and placebo recipients, the sequenced repertoires came from samples collected on day 63 after the first injection. Receptor amplification or capture employed the immunoSEQ multiplex PCR assay. Drawn from immuneACCESS, this table holds only the in-frame rearrangements with V and J called that TCRdb kept. Clones are partly lost; checked studies trace under half to an unresolved V gene and leave the rest unexplained. Within this sample are a few hundred thousand clones, with 83% of them counted one time only. Jointly, the top ten make up just under 7.5% of the sample.

Sequences were derived from peripheral blood, sampled in a trial of Ad26.COV2.S vaccine versus placebo. The source is a person aged 18 to 65 who received the Ad26.COV2.S COVID-19 vaccine or a placebo.

V is TRBV30 and J is TRBJ2-7; 8 bases agree with TRBD2. CDR1 GTSNPN and CDR2 SVGIG come from the germline V gene (reference sequence). Trimming removed 6 bases from V and 6 bases from J; junction bases left unmatched: 7. The CDR3 contains 12 residues. This CDR3 is CACGGGPREQYF. The DNA for the CDR3 is TGTGCCTGCGGGGGGGGCCCTCGCGAGCAGTACTTC.

The chain has TRBV5-1 and TRBJ2-3, with 7 positions matching TRBD2. Germline CDR1 and CDR2: SGHRS and YFSETQ. V dropped 4 bases and J dropped 5; count of bases not matched to a gene: 4. This CDR3 has 13 amino acids. The CDR3 DNA is TGCGCCAGCAGCGGAACTAGCGTAGATACGCAGTATTTT. It specifies CASSGTSVDTQYF.

The chain combines TRBV9 with TRBJ1-2; weak D call: TRBD1 (6 bases). CDR3 length: 14 amino acids. The V gene's germline CDR1 is SGDLS and CDR2 YYNGEE. The V and J ends lost 1 base and 3 bases respectively, with 10 bases between them. As DNA, the CDR3 is TGTGCCAGCAGCGTATCGGCAGGGGACTATGGCTACACCTTC. Protein sequence: CASSVSAGDYGYTF.

V gene TRBV7-3 combines with J gene TRBJ2-5; no firm D call. The CDR3 is 14 residues long. Germline-derived CDR1 and CDR2 are SGHTA and FQGTGA. Trimming shortened V by 6 bases and J by 4 bases, and 15 bases separated the two germline ends. As DNA, the CDR3 is TGTGCCAGCAGTCCACCCGGGCCACGAGAGACCCAGTACTTC. It translates to CASSPPGPRETQYF.

About this clone: This sample also contains other DNA sequences that code for the same CDR3. The chain uses TRBV5-1 and TRBJ1-4; unclear D gene. CDR3 length: 13 residues. CDR1 is SGHRS and CDR2 is YFSETQ in the germline V gene. V gave up 0 bases and J gave up 8 bases, with 8 bases separating them. DNA of the CDR3: TGCGCCAGCAGCTTGGGAGGTAACGAAAAACTGTTTTTT. Its translation is CASSLGGNEKLFF.

The V gene is TRBV5-1, the J gene TRBJ2-3; D not resolved. CDR1 SGHRS and CDR2 YFSETQ come from the germline V gene. V was clipped by 4 bases and J by 0 bases, with 12 bases between them. This CDR3 region has 15 residues. CDR3 in DNA: TGCGCCAGCAGCCTGTTGACACCTAGCACAGATACGCAGTATTTT. As protein: CASSLLTPSTDTQYF.

The chain links TRBV19 to TRBJ2-2; tentatively, D is TRBD2 (6 bases). CDR1 and CDR2 (germline): LNHDA, SQIVND (reference sequence). The CDR3 sequence is 15 residues long. Trimming took 8 bases from V and 3 from J, leaving 16 bases between them. The CDR3 loop reads CASAGTLPDTGELFF. Here the CDR3 DNA reads TGTGCCAGTGCGGGGACCTTGCCCGACACCGGGGAGCTGTTTTTT.

This chain links TRBV6-2 or TRBV6-3 with TRBJ2-4; D is possibly TRBD1 or TRBD2 (5 bases each). Germline CDR1 reads MNHEY; CDR2 reads SVGEGT. The CDR3 extends over 14 amino acids. V was pared by 5 bases and J by 9 bases, with 17 bases between. CDR3 nucleotide sequence: TGTGCCAGCAGTGCCTGGGGCCCTGGAGGCATTCAGTACTTC. Residues: CASSAWGPGGIQYF.